The clone carrying this T cell receptor beta chain showed up many times. The antigen remains undetermined. These data are taken from a study of T-cell reconstitution after alpha-beta-depleted transplantation in children. Study-wide points: Several hundred rapidly expanded clones from non-depleted graft cells reportedly supplied alpha-beta T cells about two months post-transplant.

Unique molecular identifiers were incorporated during preparation of the TCRbeta library. TCRdb reprocessed the PCR reads via MiXCR and lists one record per CDR3 protein. This repertoire shows around 250,000 distinct CDR3 sequences, roughly 23% found once; its top ten account for less than 3.5%. This CDR3 contains 15 residues. V shed 5 bases and J 2 bases; nucleotides not matched to a gene: 8. CDR1 and CDR2 (germline): LNHNV, YYDKDF (reference sequence). The source was PBMCs, collected before TCRalphabeta/CD19-depleted stem cell transplant. This receptor was identified in a girl aged 2 to 10 with Fanconi anemia, due to receive a stem cell transplant. V gene TRBV15 combines with J gene TRBJ2-5; 7 nucleotides line up with TRBD1. The CDR3 protein is CATSFRTGDQETQYF. For the CDR3, the DNA is TGTGCCACCAGCTTCCGGACAGGCGATCAAGAGACCCAGTACTTC.